The TCR beta chain described here comes from a study of shared clonotypes between healthy human individuals (dated by TCRdb to 2018 to 2020). As for the study more broadly: A couple of women and a few men aged 18 to 49 years were included in the cohort. For each donor, three plates each were used for CD4 naive and CD4 memory, two plates were used for CD8 naive, and one plate was used for CD8 memory. To estimate repertoire size and how much clonotype sharing occurs between individuals, the study deeply sequenced the blood TCR repertoires of 5 or 6 healthy adults. Different laboratories and diverse techniques were used to prepare libraries and sequence TCR repertoires, to increase sequencing depth and limit assay-specific biases. Leukapheresis yielded between about 0.94 and 9 billion PBMCs per donor. Points the paper makes about the study in general: Pairwise subsampling indicated that sequencing depth was expected to affect the degree of clonotype sharing among donors. Higher generation probabilities were observed for clonotypes shared by all four sorted-subset donors than for non-shared clonotypes. Because the study included a small number of donors, the genetic and exposure-history diversity represented was limited. Sharing across a handful of donors was observed for roughly 5% of naive CD4, over 3% of naive CD8, 2.3% of memory CD4, and approximately 0.41% of memory CD8 clonotypes. Rarefaction of sorted-subset datasets indicated incomplete sequencing despite the large sequencing depth. Sampling was limited to blood, and TCR repertoires in tissue likely differ from TCR repertoires in blood. Naive subsets generally had larger estimated clonotype richness than memory subsets.

The CDR3 sequence holds 15 residues, the cysteine and phenylalanine included. Just CDR3 DNA is preserved here, 45 bases in frame from base 1. The CDR1 and CDR2 encoded by the germline V gene are SGHRS and YFSETQ. V lost 0 bases and J lost 1 base; the stretch between them is 11 bases long. Healthy HIV-negative adults with no recently reported acute infections or vaccinations were included as donors. All donors were Caucasian adults living in Nashville, Tennessee, USA. CD4+ T cells were enriched by magnetic negative selection, after which naive cells were positively selected on CD45RA and the negative fraction was taken as the memory subset. After blood collection by leukapheresis, PBMCs were isolated using Ficoll-Histopaque density gradient centrifugation and then cryopreserved in the vapor phase of liquid nitrogen. Purity and quantity of every magnetically sorted T cell population were checked by analytical flow cytometry. Genomic DNA was isolated from each sorted fraction and quantified by UV absorbance on a Nanodrop 2000c.

Details on this clone: Its antigen is unknown. The sample holds no much larger clone one base away, and base qualities are not on file.

Using the deep immunoSEQ assay, multiplex PCR amplified TCR CDR3 regions from genomic DNA. For each cell subset, the extracted genomic DNA was distributed evenly across all wells of several immunoSEQ 96-well plates, and each plate served as one replicate. Each replicate PCR for sorted subsets received 150 to 250 ng genomic DNA, equal to about 30,000 T cell genomes. Purified libraries were quantified with a Qubit 3.0 fluorometer, sized on a Bioanalyzer 2100, and re-quantified with the KAPA Library Quantification kit. Every immunoSEQ 96-well plate was sequenced on a separate single-read 150-cycle Illumina NextSeq 550 flow cell. The paper's data handling went like this. Because the immunoSEQ output held only junctional sequences and lacked quality scores, the filtering could not match the filtering applied to full-length reads. To assign V/J genes and CDR3, sequences were annotated using PyIR, a Python wrapper for IgBLAST v1.9, with IMGT germline references. Reads were filtered out if the reads had weak V/J assignments (E-value above 1e-6), no CDR3, stop codons, out-of-frame junctions, or ambiguous translated residues. A V3J clonotype was defined by an identical inferred V gene, J gene, and CDR3 amino acid sequence. To compute the percentage overlap between repertoires, the number of shared unique clonotypes was divided by the size of the smaller repertoire. Three approaches were used to assess repertoire richness: RTK rarefaction, the Chao1 estimator, and Recon v2.1 estimates of unobserved clonotypes. Generation probabilities were computed with OLGA for all TCRbeta clonotypes obtained by the gDNA method from several donors. The clones in this table, taken by TCRdb from immuneACCESS, are in-frame only. Not every clone is retained; where verified, under half of the shortfall comes from an unresolved V gene, and the cause of the rest is unknown. V and J calls and clone size are given by that table; D and trimming were obtained from the DNA. In all, the sample holds about 2.4 million clones, and over 85% of those were seen once. The top ten constitute more than 0.35% of the sample.

Sequenced input: naive CD4+ T cells from PBMCs. Sample cell subset or site, as interpreted from the label and publication: CD45RA+ positively selected. The chain is made from TRBV5-1 and TRBJ2-7, with the D gene call left open. This TCR derives from a man between 18 and 35 years old in good health. Some clones in this sample may be carry-over from other donors' samples. The DNA reads TGCGCCAGCAGCTTGGCCCAAACACCTTCCTACGAGCAGTACTTC. Its coded protein is CASSLAQTPSYEQYF.